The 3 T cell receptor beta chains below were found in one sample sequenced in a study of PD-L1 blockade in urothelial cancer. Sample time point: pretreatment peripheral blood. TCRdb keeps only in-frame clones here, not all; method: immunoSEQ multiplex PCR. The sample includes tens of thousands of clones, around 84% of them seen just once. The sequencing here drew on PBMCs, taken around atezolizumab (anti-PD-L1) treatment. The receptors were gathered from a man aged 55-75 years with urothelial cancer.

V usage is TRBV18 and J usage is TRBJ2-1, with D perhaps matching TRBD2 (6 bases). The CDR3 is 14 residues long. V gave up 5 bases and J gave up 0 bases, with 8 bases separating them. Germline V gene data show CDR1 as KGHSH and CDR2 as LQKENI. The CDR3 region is CASSERASYNEQFF. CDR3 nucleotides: TGTGCCAGCTCAGAGCGGGCCTCCTACAATGAGCAGTTCTTC.

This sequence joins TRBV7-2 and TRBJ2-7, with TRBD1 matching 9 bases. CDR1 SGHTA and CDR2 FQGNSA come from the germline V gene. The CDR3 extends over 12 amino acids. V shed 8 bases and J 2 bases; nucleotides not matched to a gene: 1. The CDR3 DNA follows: TGTGCCAGCGGGACAGGGCCCTACGAGCAGTACTTC. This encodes CASGTGPYEQYF.

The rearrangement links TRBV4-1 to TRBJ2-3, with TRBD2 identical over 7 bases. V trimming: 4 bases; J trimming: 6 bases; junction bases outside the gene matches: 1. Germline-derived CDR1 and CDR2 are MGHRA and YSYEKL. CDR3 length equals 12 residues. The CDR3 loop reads CASSPGGDTQYF. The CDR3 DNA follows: TGCGCCAGCAGCCCCGGGGGGGATACGCAGTATTTT.